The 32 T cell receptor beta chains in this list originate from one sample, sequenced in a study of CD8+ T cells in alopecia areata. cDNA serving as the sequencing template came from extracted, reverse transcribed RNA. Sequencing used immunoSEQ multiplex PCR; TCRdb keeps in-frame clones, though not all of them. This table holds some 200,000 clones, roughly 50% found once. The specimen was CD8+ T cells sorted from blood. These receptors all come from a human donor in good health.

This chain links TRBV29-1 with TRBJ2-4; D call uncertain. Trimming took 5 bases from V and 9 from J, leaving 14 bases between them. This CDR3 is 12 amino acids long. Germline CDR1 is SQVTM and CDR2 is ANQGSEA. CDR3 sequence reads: CSVSLSLSIQYF. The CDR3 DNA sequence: TGCAGCGTTTCACTCTCTCTCAGCATTCAGTACTTC.

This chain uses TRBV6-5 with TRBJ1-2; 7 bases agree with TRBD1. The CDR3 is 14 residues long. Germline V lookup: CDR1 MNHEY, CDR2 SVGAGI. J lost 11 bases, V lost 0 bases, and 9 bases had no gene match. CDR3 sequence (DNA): TGTGCCAGCAGTTACTCTATGACGGGGACAGAGTACACCTTC. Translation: CASSYSMTGTEYTF.

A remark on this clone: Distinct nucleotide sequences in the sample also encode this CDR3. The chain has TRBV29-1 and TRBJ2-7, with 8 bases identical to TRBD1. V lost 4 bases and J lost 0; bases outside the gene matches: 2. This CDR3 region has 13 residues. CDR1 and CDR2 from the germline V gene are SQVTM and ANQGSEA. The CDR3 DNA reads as TGCAGCGTTGGGACAGGGTCCTCCTACGAGCAGTACTTC. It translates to CSVGTGSSYEQYF.

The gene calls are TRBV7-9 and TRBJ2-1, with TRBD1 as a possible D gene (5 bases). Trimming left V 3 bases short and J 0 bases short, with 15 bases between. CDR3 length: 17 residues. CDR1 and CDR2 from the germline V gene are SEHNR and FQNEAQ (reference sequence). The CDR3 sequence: CASSLRSRVSSYNEQFF. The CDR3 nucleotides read TGTGCCAGCAGCTTGAGGAGCAGGGTATCCTCCTACAATGAGCAGTTCTTC.

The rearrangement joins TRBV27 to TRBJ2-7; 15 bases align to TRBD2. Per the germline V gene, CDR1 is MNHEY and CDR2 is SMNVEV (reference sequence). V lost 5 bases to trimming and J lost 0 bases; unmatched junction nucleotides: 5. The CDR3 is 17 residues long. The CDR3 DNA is TGTGCCAGCAGTCCGGGACTAGCGGGGGGTCTCTCCTACGAGCAGTACTTC. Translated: CASSPGLAGGLSYEQYF.

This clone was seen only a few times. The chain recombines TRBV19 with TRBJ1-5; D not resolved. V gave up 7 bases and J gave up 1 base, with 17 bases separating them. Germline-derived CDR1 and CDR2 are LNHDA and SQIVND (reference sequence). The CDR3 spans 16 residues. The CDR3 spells CASMSRGGGSNQPQHF. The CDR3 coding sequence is TGTGCCAGTATGAGCAGAGGCGGAGGGAGCAATCAGCCCCAGCATTTT.

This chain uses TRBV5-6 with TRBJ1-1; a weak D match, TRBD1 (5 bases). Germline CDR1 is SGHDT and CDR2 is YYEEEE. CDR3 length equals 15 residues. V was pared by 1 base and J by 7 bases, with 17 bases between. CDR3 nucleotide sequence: TGTGCCAGCAGCTTGCCCATCGAGGGGCAGGATGAAGCTTTCTTT. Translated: CASSLPIEGQDEAFF.

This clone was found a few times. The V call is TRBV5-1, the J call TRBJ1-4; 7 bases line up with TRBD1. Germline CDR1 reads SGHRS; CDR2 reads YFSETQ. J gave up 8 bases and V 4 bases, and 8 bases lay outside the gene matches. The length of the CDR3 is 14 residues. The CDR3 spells CASSTRTGGEKLFF. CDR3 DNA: TGCGCCAGCAGCACCCGGACAGGCGGGGAAAAACTGTTTTTT. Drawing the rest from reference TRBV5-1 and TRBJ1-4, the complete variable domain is KAGVTQTPRYLIKTRGQQVTLSCSPISGHRSVSWYQQTPGQGLQFLFEYFSETQRNKGNFPGRFSGRQFSNSRSEMNVSTLELGDSALYLCASSTRTGGEKLFFGSGTQLSVL.

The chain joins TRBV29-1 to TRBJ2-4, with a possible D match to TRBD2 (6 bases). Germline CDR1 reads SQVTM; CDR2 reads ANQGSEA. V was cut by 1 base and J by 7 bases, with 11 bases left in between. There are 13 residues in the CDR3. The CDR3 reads CSVEGDWGNIQYF. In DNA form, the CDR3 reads TGCAGCGTTGAAGGGGACTGGGGGAACATTCAGTACTTC.

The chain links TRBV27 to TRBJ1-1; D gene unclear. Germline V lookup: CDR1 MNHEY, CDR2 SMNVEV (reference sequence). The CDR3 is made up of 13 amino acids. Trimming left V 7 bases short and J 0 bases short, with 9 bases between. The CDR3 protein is CASNLGMNTEAFF. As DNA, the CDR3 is TGTGCCAGCAACCTGGGGATGAACACTGAAGCTTTCTTT.

CDR3 DNA sequence: TGTGCCAGCAGTTTAAGGTGGGAGACAGGACGTGCCTGGAGCAATCAGCCCCAGCATTTT. It specifies CASSLRWETGRAWSNQPQHF. The V call is TRBV27, the J call TRBJ1-5; a weak D match, TRBD1 (6 bases). Germline values: CDR1 MNHEY, CDR2 SMNVEV (reference sequence). V was pared by 2 bases and J by 1 base, with 24 bases between. The CDR3 totals 20 residues.

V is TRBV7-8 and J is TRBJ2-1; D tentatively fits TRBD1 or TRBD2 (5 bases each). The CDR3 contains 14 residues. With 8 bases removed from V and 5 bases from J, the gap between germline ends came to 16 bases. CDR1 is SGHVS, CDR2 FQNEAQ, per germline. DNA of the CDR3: TGTGCCAGCCGCATGGGGGAAAGGAACAATGAGCAGTTCTTC. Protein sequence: CASRMGERNNEQFF.

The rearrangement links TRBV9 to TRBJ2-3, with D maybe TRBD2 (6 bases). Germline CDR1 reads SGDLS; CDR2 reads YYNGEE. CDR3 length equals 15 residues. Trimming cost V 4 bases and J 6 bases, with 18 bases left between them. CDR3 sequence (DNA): TGTGCCAGCAGCTGGGTGGGGGGACCAGCGGATACGCAGTATTTT. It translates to CASSWVGGPADTQYF.

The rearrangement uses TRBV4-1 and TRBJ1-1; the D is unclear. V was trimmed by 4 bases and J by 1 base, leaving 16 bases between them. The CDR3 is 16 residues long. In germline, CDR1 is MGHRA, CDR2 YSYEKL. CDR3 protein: CASSLVGMTGNTEAFF. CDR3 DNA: TGCGCCAGCAGCCTCGTAGGGATGACGGGGAACACTGAAGCTTTCTTT.

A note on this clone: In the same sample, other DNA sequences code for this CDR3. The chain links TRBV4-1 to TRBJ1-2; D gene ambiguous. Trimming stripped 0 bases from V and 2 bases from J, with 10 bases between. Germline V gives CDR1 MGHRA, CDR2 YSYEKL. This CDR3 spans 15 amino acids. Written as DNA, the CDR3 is TGCGCCAGCAGCCAAGATTCCGCGGAAAACTATGGCTACACCTTC. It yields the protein CASSQDSAENYGYTF.

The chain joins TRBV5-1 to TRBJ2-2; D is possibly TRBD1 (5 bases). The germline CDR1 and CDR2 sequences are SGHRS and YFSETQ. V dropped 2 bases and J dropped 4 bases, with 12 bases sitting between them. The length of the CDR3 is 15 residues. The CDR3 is CASSFGPTGTGELFF. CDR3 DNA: TGCGCCAGCAGCTTTGGACCAACAGGCACCGGGGAGCTGTTTTTT.

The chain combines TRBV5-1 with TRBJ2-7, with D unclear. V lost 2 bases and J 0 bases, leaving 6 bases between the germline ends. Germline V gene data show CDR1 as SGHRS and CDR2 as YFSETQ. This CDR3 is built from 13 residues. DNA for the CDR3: TGCGCCAGCAGCTTTACACCCTCCTACGAGCAGTACTTC. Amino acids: CASSFTPSYEQYF.

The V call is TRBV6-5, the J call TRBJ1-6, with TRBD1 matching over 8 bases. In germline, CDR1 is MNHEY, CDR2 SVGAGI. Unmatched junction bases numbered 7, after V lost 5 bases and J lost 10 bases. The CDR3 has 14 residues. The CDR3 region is CASSKDRESSPLHF. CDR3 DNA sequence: TGTGCCAGCAGTAAGGACAGGGAGTCGTCACCCCTCCACTTT.

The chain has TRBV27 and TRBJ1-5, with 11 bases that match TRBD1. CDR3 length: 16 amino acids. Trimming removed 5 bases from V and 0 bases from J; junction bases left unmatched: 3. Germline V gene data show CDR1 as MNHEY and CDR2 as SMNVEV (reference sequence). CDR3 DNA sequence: TGTGCCAGCAGTGACGGGACAGGGGGTAGCAATCAGCCCCAGCATTTT. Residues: CASSDGTGGSNQPQHF.

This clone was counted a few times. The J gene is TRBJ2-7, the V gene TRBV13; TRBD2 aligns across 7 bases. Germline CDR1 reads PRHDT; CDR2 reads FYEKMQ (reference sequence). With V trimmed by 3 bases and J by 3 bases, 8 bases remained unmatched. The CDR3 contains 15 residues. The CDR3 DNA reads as TGTGCCAGCAGCTTGGGGGGGACCTTCAACTACGAGCAGTACTTC. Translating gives CASSLGGTFNYEQYF.

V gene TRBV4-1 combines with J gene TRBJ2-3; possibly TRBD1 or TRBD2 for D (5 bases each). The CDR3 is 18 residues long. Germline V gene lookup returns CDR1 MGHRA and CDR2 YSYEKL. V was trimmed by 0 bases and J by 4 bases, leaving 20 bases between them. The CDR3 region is CASSQEGVSSRGADTQYF. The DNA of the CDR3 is TGCGCCAGCAGCCAAGAGGGCGTATCCAGCCGGGGCGCAGATACGCAGTATTTT.

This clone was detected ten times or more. The CDR3: CASSQYQLAGGTYEQYF. The CDR3 coding sequence is TGTGCCAGCAGCCAGTACCAACTAGCGGGGGGGACCTACGAGCAGTACTTC. This chain uses TRBV5-5 with TRBJ2-7; 13 bases align to TRBD2. The CDR3 length is 17 residues. Germline V CDR1 and CDR2: SGHKS, YYEKEE (reference sequence). V lost 4 bases, J lost 2 bases, and 9 bases stayed unmatched.

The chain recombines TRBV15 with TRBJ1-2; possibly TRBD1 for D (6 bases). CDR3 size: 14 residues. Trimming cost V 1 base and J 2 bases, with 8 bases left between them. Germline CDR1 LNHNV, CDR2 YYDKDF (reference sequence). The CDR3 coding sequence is TGTGCCACCAGCAGAGCCGACAGGAACTATGGCTACACCTTC. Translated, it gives CATSRADRNYGYTF.

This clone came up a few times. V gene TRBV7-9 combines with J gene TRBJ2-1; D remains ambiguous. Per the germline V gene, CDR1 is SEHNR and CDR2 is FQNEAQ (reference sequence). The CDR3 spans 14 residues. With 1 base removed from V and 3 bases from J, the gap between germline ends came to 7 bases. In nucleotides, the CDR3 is TGTGCCAGCAGCTTAGGTGCCAGCTACAATGAGCAGTTCTTC. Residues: CASSLGASYNEQFF.

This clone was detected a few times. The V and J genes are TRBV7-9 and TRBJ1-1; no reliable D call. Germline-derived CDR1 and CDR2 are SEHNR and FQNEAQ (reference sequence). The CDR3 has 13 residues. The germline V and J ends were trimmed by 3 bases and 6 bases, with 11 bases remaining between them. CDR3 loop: CASSLLDQSEAFF. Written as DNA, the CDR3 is TGTGCCAGCAGCTTGCTAGATCAGTCTGAAGCTTTCTTT.

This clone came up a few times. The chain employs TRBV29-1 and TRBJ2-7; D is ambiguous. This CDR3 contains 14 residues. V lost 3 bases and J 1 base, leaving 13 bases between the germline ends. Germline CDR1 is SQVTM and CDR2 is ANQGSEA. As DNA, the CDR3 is TGCAGCGTTGAGGTAGTGTCCGGGTCCTACGAGCAGTACTTC. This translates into CSVEVVSGSYEQYF.

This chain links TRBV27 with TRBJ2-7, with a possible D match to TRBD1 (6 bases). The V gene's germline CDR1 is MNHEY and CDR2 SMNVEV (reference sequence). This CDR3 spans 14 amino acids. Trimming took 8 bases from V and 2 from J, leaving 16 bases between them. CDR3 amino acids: CASWGQGSAYEQYF. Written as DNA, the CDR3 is TGTGCCAGCTGGGGGCAGGGGTCCGCCTACGAGCAGTACTTC.

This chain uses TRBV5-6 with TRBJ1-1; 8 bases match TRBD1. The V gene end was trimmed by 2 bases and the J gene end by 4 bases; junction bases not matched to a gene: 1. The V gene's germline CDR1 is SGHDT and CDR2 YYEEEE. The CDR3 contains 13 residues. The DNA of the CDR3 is TGTGCCAGCAGCTTTGGGACAGGCACTGAAGCTTTCTTT. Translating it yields CASSFGTGTEAFF.

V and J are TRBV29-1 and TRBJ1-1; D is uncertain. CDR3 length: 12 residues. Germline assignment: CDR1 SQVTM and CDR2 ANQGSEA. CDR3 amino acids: CSGVLRNTEAFF. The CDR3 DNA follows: TGCAGTGGAGTCCTGCGGAACACTGAAGCTTTCTTT.

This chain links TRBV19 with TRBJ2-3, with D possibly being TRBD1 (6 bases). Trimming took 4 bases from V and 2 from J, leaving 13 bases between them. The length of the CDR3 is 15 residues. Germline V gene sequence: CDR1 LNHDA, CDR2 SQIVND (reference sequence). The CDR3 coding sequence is TGTGCCAGTAGTACCTTGGACAGCTTCACAGATACGCAGTATTTT. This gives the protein CASSTLDSFTDTQYF.

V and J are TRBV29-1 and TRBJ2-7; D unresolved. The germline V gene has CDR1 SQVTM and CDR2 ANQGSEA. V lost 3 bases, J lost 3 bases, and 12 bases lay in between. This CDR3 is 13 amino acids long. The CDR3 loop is CSVEDPGHYEQYF. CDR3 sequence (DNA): TGCAGCGTTGAGGACCCCGGGCACTACGAGCAGTACTTC.

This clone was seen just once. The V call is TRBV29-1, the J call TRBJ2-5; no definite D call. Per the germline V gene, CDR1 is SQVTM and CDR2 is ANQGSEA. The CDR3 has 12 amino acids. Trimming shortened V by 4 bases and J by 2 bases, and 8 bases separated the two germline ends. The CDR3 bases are TGCAGCGTTGTGGCCCGACAAGAGACCCAGTACTTC. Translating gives CSVVARQETQYF.